This T cell receptor (beta chain) derives from a study of CD8+CD57+ T cells in acquired aplastic anemia. Study information: Sorted CD4+ and CD8+ cells yielded DNA averaging around 3 ug.

A remark on this clonotype: What it binds is not known.

For CDR3 and TCR beta VDJ profiling, genomic DNA was the template used. MiXCR was run by TCRdb on the reads, yielding one entry per CDR3 protein. This table has more than 250,000 distinct CDR3 sequences, approximately 55% appearing once. Study-wide points: There were some 27 CD8+ CDR3 sequences that occurred in both patients and controls. Statistical testing detected no significant gap in CD8+ Simpson's diversity between patients and controls.

Source material: sorted CD4+, CD8+, or CD8+CD57+ T cells (not recorded which) from PBMCs. This TCR derives from a human donor with severe aplastic anemia or a healthy control (not recorded which).

The CDR3 DNA follows: TGTGCCAGCAGCCCCGGAGGGGGAATACAATACGAGCAGTACTTC. Translating gives CASSPGGGIQYEQYF. V usage is TRBV14 and J usage is TRBJ2-7; either TRBD1 or TRBD2 may fit D (6 bases each). The V and J ends lost 4 bases and 4 bases respectively, with 17 bases between them. Germline loops: CDR1 SGHDN, CDR2 FVKESK. The CDR3 covers 15 residues.